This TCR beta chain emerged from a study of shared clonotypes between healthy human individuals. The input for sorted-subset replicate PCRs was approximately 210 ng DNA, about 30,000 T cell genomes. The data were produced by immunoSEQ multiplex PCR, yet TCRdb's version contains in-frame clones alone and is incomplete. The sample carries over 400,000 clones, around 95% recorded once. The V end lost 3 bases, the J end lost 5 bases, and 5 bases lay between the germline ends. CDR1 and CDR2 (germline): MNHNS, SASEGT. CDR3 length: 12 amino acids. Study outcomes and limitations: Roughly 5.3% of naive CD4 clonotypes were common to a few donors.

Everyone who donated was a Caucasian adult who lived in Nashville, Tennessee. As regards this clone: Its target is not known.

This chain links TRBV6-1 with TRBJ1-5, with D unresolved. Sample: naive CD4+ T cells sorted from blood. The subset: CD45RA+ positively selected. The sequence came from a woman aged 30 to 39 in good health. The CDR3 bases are TGTGCCAGCAGTGAGTTCGATCAGCCCCAGCATTTT. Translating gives CASSEFDQPQHF.